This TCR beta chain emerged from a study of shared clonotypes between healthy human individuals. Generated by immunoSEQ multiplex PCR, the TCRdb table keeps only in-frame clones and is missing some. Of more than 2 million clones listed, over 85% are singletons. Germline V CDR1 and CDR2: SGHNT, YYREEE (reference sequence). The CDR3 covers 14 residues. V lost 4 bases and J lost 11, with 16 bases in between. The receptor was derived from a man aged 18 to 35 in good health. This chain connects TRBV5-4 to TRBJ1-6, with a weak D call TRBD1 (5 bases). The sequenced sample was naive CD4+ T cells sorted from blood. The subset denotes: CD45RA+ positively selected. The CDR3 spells CASSPGGGGTPLHF. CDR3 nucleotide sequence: TGTGCCAGCAGCCCCGGGGGGGGTGGTACACCCCTCCACTTT.